What follows are 16 T cell receptor beta chains derived from one specimen sequenced in a study of blood T cell repertoires in COVID-19. Only in-frame clones appear in the TCRdb table, and some are missing; sequencing was by immunoSEQ multiplex PCR. The sample has about 88,000 clones, less than 95% seen once. The sample was peripheral blood. Source of these receptors: a man aged 18 to 30 with COVID-19, enrolled during active disease.

V is TRBV15 and J is TRBJ1-2, with 10 positions matching TRBD1. Trimming at V came to 2 bases and at J to 7 bases, leaving 19 bases not matched to a gene. CDR1 is LNHNV, CDR2 YYDKDF, per germline (reference sequence). This CDR3 region has 19 residues. The DNA for the CDR3 is TGTGCCACCAGCAGAAATCTACTAGACAGGGGGCGACAATTCGGTGGCTACACCTTC. Translated: CATSRNLLDRGRQFGGYTF.

This chain uses TRBV19 with TRBJ2-1, with D possibly being TRBD1 (6 bases). The germline gives CDR1 LNHDA, CDR2 SQIVND (reference sequence). V lost 2 bases, J lost 7 bases, and 12 bases lay in between. CDR3 length: 14 amino acids. The CDR3: CASSITGLGNEQFF. In DNA form, the CDR3 reads TGTGCCAGTAGTATAACAGGGTTAGGGAATGAGCAGTTCTTC. The whole variable domain, remainder taken from reference TRBV19 and TRBJ2-1, is DGGITQSPKYLFRKEGQNVTLSCEQNLNHDAMYWYRQDPGQGLRLIYYSQIVNDFQKGDIAEGYSVSREKKESFPLTVTSAQKNPTAFYLCASSITGLGNEQFFGPGTRLTVL.

V gene TRBV21-1 combines with J gene TRBJ2-7; the table's D call TRBD2 went unverified against the DNA. TRBV21-1 is designated a pseudogene. This CDR3 is 22 amino acids long. The CDR3 loop reads CASSTWSRTSGRASPSSYEQYF. The CDR3, as DNA: TGTGCCAGCAGCACCTGGAGTAGGACTAGCGGGAGGGCCTCCCCGAGCTCCTACGAGCAGTACTTC.

This sequence joins TRBV28 and TRBJ1-2; 7 bases match TRBD1. Germline V gene sequence: CDR1 MDHEN, CDR2 SYDVKM. V was pared by 3 bases and J by 6 bases, with 10 bases of the junction left unmatched. This CDR3 is 15 amino acids long. CDR3 residues: CASSFFSDRENGYTF. CDR3 nucleotide sequence: TGTGCCAGCAGTTTTTTCTCAGACAGGGAGAATGGCTACACCTTC.

The CDR3, as DNA: TGCAGCGTTGAAGAGACTAGCGGCTCCTACGAGCAGTACTTC. It translates to CSVEETSGSYEQYF. The chain couples TRBV29-1 to TRBJ2-7; 9 nucleotides line up with TRBD2. CDR3 size: 14 residues. Per the germline V gene, CDR1 is SQVTM and CDR2 is ANQGSEA. V lost 0 bases to trimming and J lost 0 bases; unmatched junction nucleotides: 0.

The V gene is TRBV27, the J gene TRBJ2-3, with 9 bases fitting TRBD2. The CDR3 has 15 amino acids. Germline CDR1 MNHEY, CDR2 SMNVEV (reference sequence). The junction had 6 bases not matched to a gene; V was cut back by 3 bases and J by 5 bases. This chain's CDR3 is CASSFRSGSRDTQYF. CDR3 coding DNA: TGTGCCAGCAGTTTTCGTAGCGGGAGTCGAGATACGCAGTATTTT.

This clone was counted a few times. V and J are TRBV30 and TRBJ2-7, with TRBD1 as a possible D gene (5 bases). Germline loops: CDR1 GTSNPN, CDR2 SVGIG (reference sequence). Trimming left V 0 bases short and J 2 bases short, with 11 bases between. CDR3 length: 14 residues. CDR3 nucleotides: TGTGCCTGGAGTGTAGGCCCAGGGACCTACGAGCAGTACTTC. It encodes CAWSVGPGTYEQYF.

This clone was seen only once. The genes are TRBV28 and TRBJ1-5, with 10 bases that match TRBD1. Losses at the gene ends were 3 bases for V and 7 bases for J; bases not matched to a gene: 6. The CDR3 extends over 15 amino acids. Germline V gene lookup returns CDR1 MDHEN and CDR2 SYDVKM. CDR3: CASSLWTGGGQPQHF. The DNA for the CDR3 is TGTGCCAGCAGTTTGTGGACAGGGGGTGGACAGCCCCAGCATTTT.

This rearrangement joins TRBV28 to TRBJ1-2, with unresolved D. Germline V lookup: CDR1 MDHEN, CDR2 SYDVKM. V was shortened by 1 base and J by 8 bases, with 11 bases between the two germline ends. The CDR3 spans 13 residues. The CDR3 DNA is TGTGCCAGCAGTTTATTATCCGGGAGGGGCTACACCTTC. Its protein is CASSLLSGRGYTF.

The genes are TRBV30 and TRBJ2-3, with TRBD1 matching over 12 bases. CDR1 and CDR2 from the germline V gene are GTSNPN and SVGIG (reference sequence). Trimming took 3 bases from V and 5 from J; bases not matched to a gene: 6. The CDR3 covers 15 residues. CDR3 loop: CAWSSGTGGLDTQYF. The CDR3 bases are TGTGCCTGGAGCTCCGGGACAGGGGGCCTAGATACGCAGTATTTT.

The V gene is TRBV11-2, the J gene TRBJ2-6; 9 bases line up with TRBD1. The CDR3 contains 18 residues. V shed 4 bases, J shed 3 bases, and the junction held 10 bases outside the gene matches. Germline V lookup: CDR1 SGHAT, CDR2 FQNNGV. The CDR3 DNA sequence: TGTGCCAGCAGCTACTCCGGGACAGGGAATGTTGGGGCCAACGTCCTGACTTTC. It is translated as CASSYSGTGNVGANVLTF.

The chain combines TRBV12-3 or TRBV12-4 with TRBJ2-1, with a possible D match to TRBD2 (5 bases). Between the trimmed V and J ends, which lost 8 bases and 13 bases, there was a span of 12 bases. This CDR3 is 10 amino acids long. The CDR3 loop reads CASFYGRQFF. The CDR3 bases are TGTGCCAGCTTTTATGGGAGACAGTTCTTC.

CDR3 in amino acids: CASMTEVTYEQYF. CDR3 bases: TGTGCCAGCATGACAGAAGTCACCTACGAGCAGTACTTC. The V and J genes are TRBV2 and TRBJ2-7; a possible D gene is TRBD1 (5 bases). V dropped 7 bases and J dropped 2 bases, with 12 bases sitting between them. Germline CDR1 and CDR2: SNHLY and FYNNEI. The CDR3 is 13 residues long.

The chain recombines TRBV9 with TRBJ1-2; a possible D gene is TRBD1 (5 bases). The ends were cut back, 0 bases at V and 6 bases at J, with 12 bases in the middle. The germline gives CDR1 SGDLS, CDR2 YYNGEE. The CDR3 runs to 14 residues. CDR3 protein: CASSVVSRVDGYTF. CDR3 nucleotide sequence: TGTGCCAGCAGCGTAGTAAGCAGGGTTGATGGCTACACCTTC.

The rearrangement joins TRBV15 to TRBJ2-1, with TRBD2 matching over 7 bases. The CDR3 is 16 residues long. CDR1 and CDR2 from the germline V gene are LNHNV and YYDKDF (reference sequence). Trimming at V came to 3 bases and at J to 2 bases, leaving 7 bases not matched to a gene. CDR3 loop: CATSRGLAGAYNEQFF. DNA of the CDR3: TGTGCCACCAGCAGGGGTCTGGCGGGAGCCTACAATGAGCAGTTCTTC.

This chain uses TRBV15 with TRBJ1-5; D is undetermined. The CDR3 consists of 16 residues. V dropped 0 bases and J dropped 2 bases, with 11 bases sitting between them. Per the germline V gene, CDR1 is LNHNV and CDR2 is YYDKDF (reference sequence). CDR3 nucleotide sequence: TGTGCCACCAGCAGAGAGCAGCCAGGCCGCAATCAGCCCCAGCATTTT. Its protein is CATSREQPGRNQPQHF. Full variable domain (outside the CDR3, taken from reference TRBV15 and TRBJ1-5): DAMVIQNPRYQVTQFGKPVTLSCSQTLNHNVMYWYQQKSSQAPKLLFHYYDKDFNNEADTPDNFQSRRPNTSFCFLDIRSPGLGDTAMYLCATSREQPGRNQPQHFGDGTRLSIL.